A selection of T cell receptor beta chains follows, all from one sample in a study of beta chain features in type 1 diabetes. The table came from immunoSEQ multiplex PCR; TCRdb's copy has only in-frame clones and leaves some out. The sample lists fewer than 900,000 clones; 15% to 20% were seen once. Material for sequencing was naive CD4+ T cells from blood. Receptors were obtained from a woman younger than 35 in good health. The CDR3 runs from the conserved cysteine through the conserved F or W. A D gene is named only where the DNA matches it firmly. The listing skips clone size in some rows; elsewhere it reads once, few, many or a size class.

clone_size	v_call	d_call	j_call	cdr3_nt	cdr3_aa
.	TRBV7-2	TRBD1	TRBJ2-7	TGTGCCAGCAGCTTAGTGGGGGACAGCTCCTACGAGCAGTACTTC	CASSLVGDSSYEQYF
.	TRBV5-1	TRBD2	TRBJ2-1	TGCGCCAGCAGCTCGACTAGCGGGAACCCCTACAATGAGCAGTTCTTC	CASSSTSGNPYNEQFF
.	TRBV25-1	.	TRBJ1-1	TGTGCCAGCACCGCCCCCGGGACGGTCGACACTGAAGCTTTCTTT	CASTAPGTVDTEAFF
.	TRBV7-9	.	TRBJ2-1	TGTGCCAGCAGGAACAGGGTGGACAATGAGCAGTTCTTC	CASRNRVDNEQFF
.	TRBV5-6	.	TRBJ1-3	TGTGCCAGCAGCCAGCTACGCCTGGGCTCTGGAAACACCATATATTTT	CASSQLRLGSGNTIYF
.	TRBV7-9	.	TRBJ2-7	TGTGCCAGCAGCCACTCATCTGGCCTGCTTTACGAGCAGTACTTC	CASSHSSGLLYEQYF
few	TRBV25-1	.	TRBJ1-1	TGTGCCAGCAGGCCAAAAGGGTTATTGGTCGACACTGAAGCTTTCTTT	CASRPKGLLVDTEAFF
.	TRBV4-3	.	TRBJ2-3	TGCGCCAGCAGCCAAGCGCACAGCACAGATACGCAGTATTTT	CASSQAHSTDTQYF
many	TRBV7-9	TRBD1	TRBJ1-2	TGTGCCAGCAGCCTCCGGGACAGCTATGGCTACACCTTC	CASSLRDSYGYTF
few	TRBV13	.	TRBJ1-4	TGTGCCAGCAGCGTCCGGGGGGCCACTAATGAAAAACTGTTTTTT	CASSVRGATNEKLFF
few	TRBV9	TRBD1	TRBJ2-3	TGTGCCAGCAGCGTCAGACAGGGGACAGATACGCAGTATTTT	CASSVRQGTDTQYF
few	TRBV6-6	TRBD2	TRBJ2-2	TGTGCCAGCAAGACTAGCCGCGGAGCCGGGGAGCTGTTTTTT	CASKTSRGAGELFF
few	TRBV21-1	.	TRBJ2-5	TGTGCCAGCAGCAAATCGAAGGACAGACCCCCGGGGACCCAGTACTTC	CASSKSKDRPPGTQYF
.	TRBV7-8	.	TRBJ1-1	TGTGCCAGCAGCTTAGCGCGGGCGGCAGAAGCTTTCTTT	CASSLARAAEAFF
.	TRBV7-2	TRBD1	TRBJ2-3	TGTGCCAGCAGCTTGAAGCGCGGGACAGGGACAACAGATACGCAGTATTTT	CASSLKRGTGTTDTQYF
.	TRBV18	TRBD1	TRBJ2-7	TGTGCCAGCTCACCAGACAGGGTTAAAGAGCAGTACTTC	CASSPDRVKEQYF
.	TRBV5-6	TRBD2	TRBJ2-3	TGTGCCAGCAGCTTGGCCAAGCGGGGTGGAGATACGCAGTATTTT	CASSLAKRGGDTQYF
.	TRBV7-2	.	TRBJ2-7	TGTGCCAGCAGCTTAGTTTCAGGGGTGGTCCACGAGCAGTACTTC	CASSLVSGVVHEQYF
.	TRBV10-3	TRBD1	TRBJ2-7	TGTGCCATCAGGGACCGGGACAGGGGTACCTACGAGCAGTACTTC	CAIRDRDRGTYEQYF
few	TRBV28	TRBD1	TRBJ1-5	TGTGCCAGCAGTCCCGGGACAGGGGTCCATCCCCAGCATTTT	CASSPGTGVHPQHF
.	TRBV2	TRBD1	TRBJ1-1	TGTGCCAGCAGTGAAGAGGGGGCGCGGACTGAAGCTTTCTTT	CASSEEGARTEAFF
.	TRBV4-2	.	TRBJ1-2	TGTGCCAGCAGCCAAGGACCTGGAGGGGACTATGGCTACACCTTC	CASSQGPGGDYGYTF
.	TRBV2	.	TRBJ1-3	TGTGCCAGCAGTGAGGTCGGGGGAAACACCATATATTTT	CASSEVGGNTIYF
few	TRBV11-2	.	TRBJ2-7	TGTGCCAGCAGCTTAGAGGTAGGGAACTACGAGCAGTACTTC	CASSLEVGNYEQYF
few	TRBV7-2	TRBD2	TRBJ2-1	TGTGCCAGCAGCTTAGTTAGCGGGCCTGACAATGAGCAGTTCTTC	CASSLVSGPDNEQFF
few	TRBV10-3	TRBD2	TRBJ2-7	TGTGCCAACCCCTCACTAGCGGGCCACTCCTACGAGCAGTACTTC	CANPSLAGHSYEQYF
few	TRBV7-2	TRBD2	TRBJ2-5	TGTGCCAGCAGCTTGACTAGCGATCGAGAGACCCAGTACTTC	CASSLTSDRETQYF
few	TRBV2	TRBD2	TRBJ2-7	TGTGCCAGTAGACTAGCGGGAGGCCACGAGCAGTACTTC	CASRLAGGHEQYF
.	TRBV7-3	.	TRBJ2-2	TGTGCCAGCAGCTTAGGGGGAGACACCGGGGAGCTGTTTTTT	CASSLGGDTGELFF
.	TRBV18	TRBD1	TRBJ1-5	TGTGCCAGCTCACTTACGGGACAGGGGTTGGGAGAGCCCCAGCATTTT	CASSLTGQGLGEPQHF
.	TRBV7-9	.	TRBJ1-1	TGTGCCAGCAGCAGGGACATGAACACTGAAGCTTTCTTT	CASSRDMNTEAFF
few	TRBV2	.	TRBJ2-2	TGTGCCAGCAGACAGGAGAACACCGGGGAGCTGTTTTTT	CASRQENTGELFF
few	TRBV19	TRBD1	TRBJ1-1	TGTGCCAGTAGTAGACCGGACAGGGCGAACACTGAAGCTTTCTTT	CASSRPDRANTEAFF
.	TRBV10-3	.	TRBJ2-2	TGTGCCACAACCGAGGACAGGAACACCGGGGAGCTGTTTTTT	CATTEDRNTGELFF
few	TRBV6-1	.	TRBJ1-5	TGTGCCAGCAGTCCCGGGACCTCCGGTCCTCGAGTGCATTTT	CASSPGTSGPRVHF
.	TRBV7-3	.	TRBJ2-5	TGTGCCAGCAGCTCTGGGAAGACCCAGTACTTC	CASSSGKTQYF
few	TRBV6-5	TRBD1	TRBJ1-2	TGTGCCAGCAGTTACTCGATATCAGGGGGTTATGGCTACACCTTC	CASSYSISGGYGYTF
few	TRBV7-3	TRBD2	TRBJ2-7	TGTGCCAGCAGCTTAGGAAGCGGGAGTGACGAGCAGTACTTC	CASSLGSGSDEQYF
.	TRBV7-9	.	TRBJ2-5	TGTGCCAGCAGCTTACAACGGGGGATCGGAGAGACCCAGTACTTC	CASSLQRGIGETQYF
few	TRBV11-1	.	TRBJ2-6	TGTGCCAGCAGCTTAGGAAGCTCTGGGGCCAACGTCCTGACTTTC	CASSLGSSGANVLTF
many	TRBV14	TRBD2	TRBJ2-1	TGTGCCAGCAGCCTACTACGGACTAGCGGGGACAATGAGCAGTTCTTC	CASSLLRTSGDNEQFF
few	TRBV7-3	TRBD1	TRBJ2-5	TGTGCCAGCAGCTTAACGGGGACAGGTTTTCAAGAGACCCAGTACTTC	CASSLTGTGFQETQYF
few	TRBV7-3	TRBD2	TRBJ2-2	TGTGCCAGCAGCTTAGTTGGACTAGCGAACGGGGAGCTGTTTTTT	CASSLVGLANGELFF
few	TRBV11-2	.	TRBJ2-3	TGTGCCAGCAGCCATGGGGTTTCCACAGATACGCAGTATTTT	CASSHGVSTDTQYF
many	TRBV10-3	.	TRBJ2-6	TGTGCCATCAGTGGGGCCAACGTCCTGACTTTC	CAISGANVLTF
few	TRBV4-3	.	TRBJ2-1	TGCGCCAGCAGCCAAGGCTGGGTGGGGCACCTTAGTTCTTCCTACAATGAGCAGTTCTTC	CASSQGWVGHLSSSYNEQFF
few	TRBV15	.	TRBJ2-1	TGTGCCACCAGCAGATACAACAATGAGCAGTTCTTC	CATSRYNNEQFF
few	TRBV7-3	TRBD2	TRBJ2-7	TGTGCCAGCAGCCCTAACCTCGGACTAGCGGGAGGGCCATACGAGCAGTACTTC	CASSPNLGLAGGPYEQYF
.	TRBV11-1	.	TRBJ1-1	TGTGCCAGCAGTCCCAACTCGGGGGAAGGCACTGAAGCTTTCTTT	CASSPNSGEGTEAFF
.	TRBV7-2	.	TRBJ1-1	TGTGCCAGCAGCCTAGCGCGGAACACTGAAGCTTTCTTT	CASSLARNTEAFF
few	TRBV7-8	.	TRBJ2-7	TGTGCCAGCAACCTTAGGCCGGGCCCCTACGAGCAGTACTTC	CASNLRPGPYEQYF